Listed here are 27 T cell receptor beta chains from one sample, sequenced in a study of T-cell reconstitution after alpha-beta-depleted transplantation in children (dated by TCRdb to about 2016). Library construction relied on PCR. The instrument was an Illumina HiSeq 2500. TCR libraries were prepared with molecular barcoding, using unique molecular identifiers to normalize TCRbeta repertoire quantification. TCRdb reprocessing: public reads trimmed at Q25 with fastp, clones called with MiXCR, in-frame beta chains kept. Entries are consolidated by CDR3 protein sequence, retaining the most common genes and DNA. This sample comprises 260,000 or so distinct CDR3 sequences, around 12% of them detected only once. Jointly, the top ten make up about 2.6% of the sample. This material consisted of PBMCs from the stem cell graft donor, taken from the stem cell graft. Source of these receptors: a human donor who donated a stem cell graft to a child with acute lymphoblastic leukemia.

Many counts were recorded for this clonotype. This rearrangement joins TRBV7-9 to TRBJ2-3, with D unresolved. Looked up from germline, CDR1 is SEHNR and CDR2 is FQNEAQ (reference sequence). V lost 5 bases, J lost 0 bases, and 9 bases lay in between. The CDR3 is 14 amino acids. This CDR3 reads CASSRQPSTDTQYF. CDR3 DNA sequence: TGTGCCAGCAGCCGGCAGCCGAGCACAGATACGCAGTATTTT.

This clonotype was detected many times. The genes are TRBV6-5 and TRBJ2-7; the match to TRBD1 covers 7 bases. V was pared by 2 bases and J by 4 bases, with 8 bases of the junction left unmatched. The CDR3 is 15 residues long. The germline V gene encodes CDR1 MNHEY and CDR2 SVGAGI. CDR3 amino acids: CASSYMNRGVYEQYF. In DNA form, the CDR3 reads TGTGCCAGCAGTTACATGAACAGGGGTGTTTACGAGCAGTACTTC.

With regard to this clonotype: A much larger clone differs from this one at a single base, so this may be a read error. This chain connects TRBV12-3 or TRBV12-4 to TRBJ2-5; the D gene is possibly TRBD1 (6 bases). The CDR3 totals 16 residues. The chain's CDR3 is CDSSLSPRGAQETQYF. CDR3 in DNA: TGTGACAGCAGTTTATCGCCCAGGGGAGCCCAAGAGACCCAGTACTTC.

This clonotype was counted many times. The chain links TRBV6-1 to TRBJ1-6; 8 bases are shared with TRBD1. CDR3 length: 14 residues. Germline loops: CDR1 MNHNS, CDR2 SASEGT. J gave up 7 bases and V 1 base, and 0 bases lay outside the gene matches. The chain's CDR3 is CASSEGTGNSPLHF. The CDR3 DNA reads TGTGCCAGCAGTGAAGGGACAGGGAATTCACCCCTCCACTTT.

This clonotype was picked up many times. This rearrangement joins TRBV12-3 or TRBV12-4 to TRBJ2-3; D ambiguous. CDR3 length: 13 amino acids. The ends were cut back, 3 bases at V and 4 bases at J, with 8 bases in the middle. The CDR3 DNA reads TGTGCCAGCAGTTTGGTATTCGCAGATACGCAGTATTTT. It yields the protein CASSLVFADTQYF.

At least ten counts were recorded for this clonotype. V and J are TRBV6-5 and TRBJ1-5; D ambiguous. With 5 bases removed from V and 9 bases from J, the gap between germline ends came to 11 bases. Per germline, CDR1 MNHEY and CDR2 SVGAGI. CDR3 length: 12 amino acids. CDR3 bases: TGTGCCAGCAGTCCAAAGCGGGGGCCCCAGCATTTT. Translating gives CASSPKRGPQHF.

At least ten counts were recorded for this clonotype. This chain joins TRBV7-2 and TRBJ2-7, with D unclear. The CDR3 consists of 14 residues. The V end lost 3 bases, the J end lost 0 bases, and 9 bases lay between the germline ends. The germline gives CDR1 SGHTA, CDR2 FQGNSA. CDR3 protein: CASSLAAGSYEQYF. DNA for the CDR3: TGTGCCAGCAGCTTGGCGGCCGGCTCCTACGAGCAGTACTTC.

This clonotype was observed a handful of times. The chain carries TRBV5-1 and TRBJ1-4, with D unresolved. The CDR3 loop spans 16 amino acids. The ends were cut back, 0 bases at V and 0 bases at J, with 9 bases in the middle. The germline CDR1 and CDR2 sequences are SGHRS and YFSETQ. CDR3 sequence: CASSLGQISTNEKLFF. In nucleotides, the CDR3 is TGCGCCAGCAGCTTGGGTCAAATTTCAACTAATGAAAAACTGTTTTTT. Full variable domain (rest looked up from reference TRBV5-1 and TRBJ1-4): KAGVTQTPRYLIKTRGQQVTLSCSPISGHRSVSWYQQTPGQGLQFLFEYFSETQRNKGNFPGRFSGRQFSNSRSEMNVSTLELGDSALYLCASSLGQISTNEKLFFGSGTQLSVL.

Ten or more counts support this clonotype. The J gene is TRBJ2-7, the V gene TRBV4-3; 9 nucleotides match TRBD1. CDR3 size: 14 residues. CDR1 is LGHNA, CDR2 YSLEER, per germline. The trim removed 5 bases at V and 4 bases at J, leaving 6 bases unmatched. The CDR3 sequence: CASSAGQGRYEQYF. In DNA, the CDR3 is TGCGCCAGCAGCGCGGGACAGGGCCGATACGAGCAGTACTTC.

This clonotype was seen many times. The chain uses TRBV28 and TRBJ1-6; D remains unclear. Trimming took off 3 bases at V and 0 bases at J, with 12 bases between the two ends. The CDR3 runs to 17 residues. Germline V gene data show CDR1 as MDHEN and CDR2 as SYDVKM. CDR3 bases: TGTGCCAGCAGTTTGGTCGGTTACAGCTCCTATAATTCACCCCTCCACTTT. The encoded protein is CASSLVGYSSYNSPLHF.

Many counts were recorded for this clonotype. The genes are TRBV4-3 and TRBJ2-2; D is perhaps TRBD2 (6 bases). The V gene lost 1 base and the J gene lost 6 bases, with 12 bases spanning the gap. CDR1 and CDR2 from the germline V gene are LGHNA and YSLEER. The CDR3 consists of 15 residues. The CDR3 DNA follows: TGCGCCAGCAGCCAAGGGGTCGGGAGCCCCGGGGAGCTGTTTTTT. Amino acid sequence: CASSQGVGSPGELFF.

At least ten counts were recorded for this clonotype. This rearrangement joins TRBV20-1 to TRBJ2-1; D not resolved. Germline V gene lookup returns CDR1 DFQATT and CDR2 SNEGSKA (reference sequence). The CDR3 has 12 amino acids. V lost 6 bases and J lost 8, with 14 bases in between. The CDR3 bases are TGCAGTGCAACCGCCCCCGGGTATGAGCAGTTCTTC. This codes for CSATAPGYEQFF.

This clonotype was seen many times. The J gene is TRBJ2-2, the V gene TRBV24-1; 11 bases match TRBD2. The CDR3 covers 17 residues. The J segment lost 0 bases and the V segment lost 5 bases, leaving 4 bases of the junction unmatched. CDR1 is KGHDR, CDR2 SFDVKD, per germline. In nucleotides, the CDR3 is TGTGCCACCAGTGGGCCTAGCGGGGGGACGAACACCGGGGAGCTGTTTTTT. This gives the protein CATSGPSGGTNTGELFF.

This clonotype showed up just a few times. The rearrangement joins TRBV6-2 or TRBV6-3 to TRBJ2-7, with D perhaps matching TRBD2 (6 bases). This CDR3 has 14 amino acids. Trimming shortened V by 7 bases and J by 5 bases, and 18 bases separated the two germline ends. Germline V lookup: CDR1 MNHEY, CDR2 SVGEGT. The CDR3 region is CASKRRVGIDEQYF. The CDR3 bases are TGTGCCAGCAAAAGGAGGGTTGGCATCGACGAGCAGTACTTC.

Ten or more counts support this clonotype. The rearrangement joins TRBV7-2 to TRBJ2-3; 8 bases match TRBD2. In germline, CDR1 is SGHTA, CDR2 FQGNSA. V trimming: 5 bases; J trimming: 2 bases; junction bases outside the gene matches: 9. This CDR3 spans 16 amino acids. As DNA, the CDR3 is TGTGCCAGCAGCCCACCGGGAGGGAGACACACAGATACGCAGTATTTT. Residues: CASSPPGGRHTDTQYF.

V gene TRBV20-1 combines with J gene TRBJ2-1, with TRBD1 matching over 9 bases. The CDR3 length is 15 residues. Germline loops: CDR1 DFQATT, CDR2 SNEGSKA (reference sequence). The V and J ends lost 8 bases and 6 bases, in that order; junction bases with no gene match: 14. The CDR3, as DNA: TGCAGTACCCACAGGGGGCAGGGAGGTTCCAATGAGCAGTTCTTC. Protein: CSTHRGQGGSNEQFF.

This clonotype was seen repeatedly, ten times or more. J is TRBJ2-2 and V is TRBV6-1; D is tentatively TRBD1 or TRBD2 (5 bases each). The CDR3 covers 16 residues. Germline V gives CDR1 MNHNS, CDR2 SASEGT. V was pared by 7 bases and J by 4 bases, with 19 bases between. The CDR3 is CASNKAGTMGTGELFF. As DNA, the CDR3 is TGTGCCAGCAACAAAGCCGGGACGATGGGCACCGGGGAGCTGTTTTTT.

CDR3 region: CAIPRGEDYGYTF. Written as DNA, the CDR3 is TGTGCCATCCCACGGGGGGAGGACTATGGCTACACCTTC. V is TRBV2 and J is TRBJ1-2; D is possibly TRBD1 (5 bases). The CDR3 spans 13 residues. V was clipped by 10 bases and J by 3 bases, with 15 bases between them. Germline values: CDR1 SNHLY, CDR2 FYNNEI.

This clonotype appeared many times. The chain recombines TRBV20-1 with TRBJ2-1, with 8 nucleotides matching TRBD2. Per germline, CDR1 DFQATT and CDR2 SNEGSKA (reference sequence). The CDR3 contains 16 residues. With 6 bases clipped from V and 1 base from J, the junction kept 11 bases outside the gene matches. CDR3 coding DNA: TGCAGTGCGGAAGAACTAGCGGCGAGGTCCTACAATGAGCAGTTCTTC. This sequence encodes CSAEELAARSYNEQFF.

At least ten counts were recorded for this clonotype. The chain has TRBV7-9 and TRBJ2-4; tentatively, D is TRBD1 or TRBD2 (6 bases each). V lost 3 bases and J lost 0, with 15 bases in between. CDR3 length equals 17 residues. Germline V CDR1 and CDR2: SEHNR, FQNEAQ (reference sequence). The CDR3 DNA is TGTGCCAGCAGCTTGCCGGGGGCTCCAGTAGCCAAAAACATTCAGTACTTC. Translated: CASSLPGAPVAKNIQYF.

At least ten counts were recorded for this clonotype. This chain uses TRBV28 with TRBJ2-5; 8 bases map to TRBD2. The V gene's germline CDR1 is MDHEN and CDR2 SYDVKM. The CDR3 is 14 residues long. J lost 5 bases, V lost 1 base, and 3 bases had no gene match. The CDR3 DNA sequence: TGTGCCAGCAGTTTATTCGGCGGGGGGGAGACCCAGTACTTC. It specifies CASSLFGGGETQYF.

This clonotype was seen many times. The CDR3 is CASAAEAFTDTQYF. The CDR3 region has the DNA TGTGCCAGCGCTGCCGAAGCCTTCACAGATACGCAGTATTTT. V usage is TRBV28 and J usage is TRBJ2-3; D uncertain. With 8 bases removed from V and 2 bases from J, the gap between germline ends came to 14 bases. The germline V gene encodes CDR1 MDHEN and CDR2 SYDVKM. The CDR3 sequence is 14 residues long.

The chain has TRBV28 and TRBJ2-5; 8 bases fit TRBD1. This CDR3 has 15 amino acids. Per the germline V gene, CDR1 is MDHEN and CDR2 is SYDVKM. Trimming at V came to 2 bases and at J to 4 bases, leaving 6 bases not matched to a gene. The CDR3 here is CASSLAQGARETQYF. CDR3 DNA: TGTGCCAGCAGTTTAGCGCAGGGGGCGCGAGAGACCCAGTACTTC.

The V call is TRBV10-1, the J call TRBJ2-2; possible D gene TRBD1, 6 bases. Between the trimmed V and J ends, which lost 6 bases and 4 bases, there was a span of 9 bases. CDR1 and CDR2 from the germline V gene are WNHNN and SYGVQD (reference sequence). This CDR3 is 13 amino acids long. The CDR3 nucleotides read TGCGCCAGCAGCGGACAGCTCACCGGGGAGCTGTTTTTT. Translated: CASSGQLTGELFF.

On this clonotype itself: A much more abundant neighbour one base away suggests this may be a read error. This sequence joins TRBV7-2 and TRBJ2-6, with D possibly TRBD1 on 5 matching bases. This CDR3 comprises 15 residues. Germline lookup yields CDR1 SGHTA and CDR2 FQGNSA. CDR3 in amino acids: CASSPYLSGANGLTF. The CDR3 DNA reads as TGTGCCAGCAGCCCTTACCTCTCTGGGGCCAACGGCCTGACTTTC.

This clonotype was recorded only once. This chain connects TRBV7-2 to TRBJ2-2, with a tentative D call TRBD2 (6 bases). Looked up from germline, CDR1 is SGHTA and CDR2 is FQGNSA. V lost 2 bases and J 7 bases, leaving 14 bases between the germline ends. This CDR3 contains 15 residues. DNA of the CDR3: TGTGCCAGCAGCTTACACGGGGCGCGGGACGGGGAGCTGTTTTTT. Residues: CASSLHGARDGELFF.

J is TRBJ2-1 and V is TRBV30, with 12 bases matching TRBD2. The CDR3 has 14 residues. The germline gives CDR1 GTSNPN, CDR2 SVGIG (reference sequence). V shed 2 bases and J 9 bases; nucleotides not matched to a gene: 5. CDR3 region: CAWSRLAGVGEQFF. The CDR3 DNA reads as TGTGCCTGGAGTAGACTAGCGGGAGTAGGTGAGCAGTTCTTC.